This is a list of T cell receptor beta chains from one sample in a study of response to subunit inactivated influenza vaccine. Via MiXCR, TCRdb re-called the RT-PCR reads, giving one row per CDR3 protein. The sample consists of hundreds of thousands of distinct CDR3 sequences, 6% to 9% of them appearing once. Sequences were derived from PBMCs from blood, sampled around 25 months after vaccination. These receptors all come from a man aged 45 to 70 who received an inactivated influenza vaccine. The CDR3 runs from the conserved cysteine through the conserved F or W. A D gene is named only where the DNA matches it firmly. Size values are once, few and many counts, or a class for expanded clones, and some rows have none.

v_call	j_call	clone_size	d_call	cdr3_nt	cdr3_aa
TRBV27	TRBJ2-2	few	NA	TGTGCCAGCAGTTTATTAGCAGGGAGAGGGGCCGGGGAGCTGTTTTTT	CASSLLAGRGAGELFF
TRBV6-5	TRBJ1-4	many	TRBD1	TGTGCCAGCAGTTTAACAGGGGGAACTAATGAAAAACTGTTTTTT	CASSLTGGTNEKLFF
TRBV5-6	TRBJ2-2	NA	TRBD1	TGTGCCAGCAGCTTGACTACAGGGGTGGCGAACACCGGGGAGCTGTTTTTT	CASSLTTGVANTGELFF
TRBV10-3	TRBJ1-6	NA	NA	TGTGCCATCAGTGAGAGGGACCGAAATTCACCCCTCCACTTT	CAISERDRNSPLHF
TRBV5-1	TRBJ2-7	NA	NA	TGCGCCAGCAGCTTGGCCCCCAACTACGAGCAGTACTTC	CASSLAPNYEQYF
TRBV20-1	TRBJ2-3	many	NA	TGCAGTGCAGGCCGGTTGGGGGCAGGGGGCACAGATACGCAGTATTTT	CSAGRLGAGGTDTQYF
TRBV4-2	TRBJ2-6	NA	TRBD2	TGTGCCAGCAGCCAAGTAGGAGGAGCGGGGCCATTCTCTGGGGCCAACGTCCTGACTTTC	CASSQVGGAGPFSGANVLTF
TRBV4-2	TRBJ1-1	NA	TRBD1	TGTGCCAGCAGCCCAGGGGGGGCAGCCAACACTGAAGCTTTCTTT	CASSPGGAANTEAFF
TRBV12-3/TRBV12-4	TRBJ1-5	many	NA	TGTGCCAGCAGTTTAGGACCGGGGAATCAGCCCCAGCATTTT	CASSLGPGNQPQHF
TRBV4-1	TRBJ2-3	NA	TRBD1	TGCGCCAGCAGCCAAGGAATAAGGGGGCAAGATACGCAGTATTTT	CASSQGIRGQDTQYF
TRBV20-1	TRBJ2-5	NA	TRBD2	TGCAGTGCTAACAAGCGGGAGGGTGATGAGACCCAGTACTTC	CSANKREGDETQYF
TRBV28	TRBJ2-1	NA	TRBD2	TGTGCCAGCGCAACAACTAGCGGGAGGAGGCTCGATGAGCAGTTCTTC	CASATTSGRRLDEQFF
TRBV20-1	TRBJ2-1	many	NA	TGCAGTGCTCGGGGGACGACCTGGAATGAGCAGTTCTTC	CSARGTTWNEQFF
TRBV7-9	TRBJ2-7	NA	NA	TGTGCCAGCAGCCCAACCGTTTCAACCTACGAGCAGTACTTC	CASSPTVSTYEQYF
TRBV18	TRBJ2-3	NA	NA	TGTGCCAGCTCACCACCGGCTAACACAGATACGCAGTATTTT	CASSPPANTDTQYF
TRBV12-3/TRBV12-4	TRBJ1-3	many	NA	TGTGCCAGCAGTTGGGGCTCTGGAAACACCATATATTTT	CASSWGSGNTIYF
TRBV4-3	TRBJ1-6	many	NA	TGCGCCAGCAGCCAGGAACTGGCGTATAATTCACCCCTCCACTTT	CASSQELAYNSPLHF
TRBV28	TRBJ1-5	NA	NA	TGTGCCAGCAGTCCCTCGGTGGGACTCGGGACGATTTGGGATCAGCCCCAGCATTTT	CASSPSVGLGTIWDQPQHF
TRBV10-3	TRBJ2-2	many	NA	TGTGCCATCAGTGAGTCGGCAGGGGTAATCGGGGAGCTGTTTTTT	CAISESAGVIGELFF
TRBV20-1	TRBJ2-1	few	NA	TGCAGTGCATACAACAATGAGCAGTTCTTC	CSAYNNEQFF
TRBV4-1	TRBJ2-7	NA	NA	TGCGCCAGCAGCCAGGCGGGACTCCCCTCCCACGAGCAGTACTTC	CASSQAGLPSHEQYF
TRBV29-1	TRBJ1-2	few	NA	TGCAGCGTTCAAGGGGTAGACTATGGCTACACCTTC	CSVQGVDYGYTF
TRBV7-6	TRBJ2-7	few	NA	TGTGCCAGCAGCTTCGGGGCGGGCTTTAACTACGAGCAGTACTTC	CASSFGAGFNYEQYF
TRBV27	TRBJ2-2	many	NA	TGTGCCAGCGAAGGATCCACCGGGGAGCTGTTTTTT	CASEGSTGELFF
TRBV5-1	TRBJ2-3	few	TRBD2	TGCGCCAGCAGCCCTCCGGGACTAGCGGGAGTCATTAGCACAGATACGCAGTATTTT	CASSPPGLAGVISTDTQYF
TRBV29-1	TRBJ1-4	many	NA	TGCAGCGTTGGGGCAGCAAATAATGAAAAACTGTTTTTT	CSVGAANNEKLFF
TRBV29-1	TRBJ1-1	NA	TRBD1	TGCAGCGTTGTCGGTGCAGGGGGGTACACTGAAGCTTTCTTT	CSVVGAGGYTEAFF
TRBV11-1	TRBJ2-1	many	NA	TGTGCCAGCAGCCCACTCCCGCCGGCCAAGTTCAATGAGCAGTTCTTC	CASSPLPPAKFNEQFF
TRBV12-3/TRBV12-4	TRBJ2-3	NA	NA	TGTGCCTTCTGTTTATTCGGTCCACAGGGGGGGTTAGCAGATACGCAGTATTTT	CAFCLFGPQGGLADTQYF
TRBV12-3/TRBV12-4	TRBJ2-7	many	TRBD2	TGTGCCAGCCGACGGGACGGGGGGGACGAGCAGTACTTC	CASRRDGGDEQYF
TRBV6-1	TRBJ1-5	once	TRBD1	TGTGCCAGCAGCAGAGGACAGGGGAGCAATGAGCCCCAGCATTTT	CASSRGQGSNEPQHF
TRBV20-1	TRBJ1-1	NA	TRBD1	TGCAGTGCTAGAGACGTGACAGGGGGATCTGAAGCTTTCTTT	CSARDVTGGSEAFF
TRBV10-3	TRBJ1-1	many	NA	TGTGCCATCAGCACCGACAGGAACACTGAAGCTTTCTTT	CAISTDRNTEAFF
TRBV6-2/TRBV6-3	TRBJ2-5	few	TRBD2	TGTGCCAGCTTATCGGGACTAGCGGAGACCCAGTACTTC	CASLSGLAETQYF
TRBV2	TRBJ1-2	many	NA	TGTGCCAGCAGTGTGGACAGTAACTATGGCTACACCTTC	CASSVDSNYGYTF
TRBV4-1	TRBJ2-3	few	TRBD2	TGCGCCAGCAGCCAAAGTGGAGCGGGGGTCGGGGATACGCAGTATTTT	CASSQSGAGVGDTQYF
TRBV29-1	TRBJ1-1	few	NA	TGCAGCGTTTCTGCCATGAACACTGAAGCTTTCTTT	CSVSAMNTEAFF
TRBV7-8	TRBJ2-1	few	TRBD2	TGTGCCAGCAGCTTAGGTTCTAGCGGGAGCGATGAGCAGTTCTTC	CASSLGSSGSDEQFF
TRBV5-1	TRBJ2-1	few	NA	TGCGCCAGCAGCTTGGCCTGGGGACCCAGCTCCTACAATGAGCAGTTCTTC	CASSLAWGPSSYNEQFF
TRBV11-3	TRBJ2-1	NA	TRBD2	TGTGCCAGCAGCTTGTCCAGCGGGGCGTTCTCCTACAATGAGCAGTTCTTC	CASSLSSGAFSYNEQFF
TRBV4-1	TRBJ2-7	NA	TRBD1	TGCGCCAGCAGCCAGGGGACAGGGTTCTACGAGCAGTACTTC	CASSQGTGFYEQYF
TRBV9	TRBJ2-1	many	TRBD2	TGTGCCAGCAGCTTAGCGGGAGAATCCTACAATGAGCAGTTCTTC	CASSLAGESYNEQFF
TRBV28	TRBJ2-2	many	NA	TGTGCCAGCAGAGGGGACGGGGCTAACACCGGGGAGCTGTTTTTT	CASRGDGANTGELFF
TRBV4-3	TRBJ2-2	NA	NA	TGCGCCAGCAGCCGACACGGCGGGGCCGGGGGGCTAGGCACCGGGGAGCTGTTTTTT	CASSRHGGAGGLGTGELFF
TRBV25-1	TRBJ1-6	many	NA	TGTGCCAGCAGTAGGACAGAGAATTCACCCCTCCACTTT	CASSRTENSPLHF
TRBV7-2	TRBJ2-3	many	NA	TGTGCCAGCAATGGAGGGATCACAGATACGCAGTATTTT	CASNGGITDTQYF
TRBV10-3	TRBJ2-4	many	TRBD1	TGTGCCACTTCGGGACAGGGGAGTTTAGTCGCCAAAAACATTCAGTACTTC	CATSGQGSLVAKNIQYF
TRBV20-1	TRBJ2-2	few	NA	TGCAGTGCCCCGGACCTTCCCGGGGAGCTGTTTTTT	CSAPDLPGELFF
TRBV5-1	TRBJ2-7	few	NA	TGCGCCAGCAGCTTGGACAGCAACTCCTACGAGCAGTACTTC	CASSLDSNSYEQYF
TRBV2	TRBJ1-2	few	NA	TGTGCCAGAGCCCCAAACAGTTATGGCTACACCTTC	CARAPNSYGYTF